The text below deals with one TCR beta chain. Its target is not known. The data were produced by immunoSEQ multiplex PCR, yet TCRdb's version contains in-frame clones alone and is incomplete. The data contain 81,000 or so clones, about 85% of them singletons. This sample is part of a study of radiotherapy plus CTLA-4 blockade in lung cancer. Whole-study context: About a sixth of enrolled patients responded objectively, and 25% to 40% had disease control.

Looked up from germline, CDR1 is KGHSH and CDR2 is LQKENI. The CDR3 is 15 amino acids. The V segment lost 4 bases and the J segment 4 bases; nucleotides outside the gene matches: 8. Study outcomes and limitations: In blood, tumor-derived TCR clones expanded after radiotherapy plus ipilimumab. Dynamics of early blood T cell clones, together with interferon-beta, were reportedly the best predictors of response.

This receptor was identified in a human donor with non-small cell lung cancer that progressed on radiotherapy plus ipilimumab. This specimen was peripheral blood, taken from a patient treated with radiotherapy plus ipilimumab. The chain joins TRBV18 to TRBJ2-5; 8 bases agree with TRBD1. The CDR3 DNA reads TGTGCCAGCTCACTCCTCCAGGGGGCACGAGAGACCCAGTACTTC. It encodes CASSLLQGARETQYF.